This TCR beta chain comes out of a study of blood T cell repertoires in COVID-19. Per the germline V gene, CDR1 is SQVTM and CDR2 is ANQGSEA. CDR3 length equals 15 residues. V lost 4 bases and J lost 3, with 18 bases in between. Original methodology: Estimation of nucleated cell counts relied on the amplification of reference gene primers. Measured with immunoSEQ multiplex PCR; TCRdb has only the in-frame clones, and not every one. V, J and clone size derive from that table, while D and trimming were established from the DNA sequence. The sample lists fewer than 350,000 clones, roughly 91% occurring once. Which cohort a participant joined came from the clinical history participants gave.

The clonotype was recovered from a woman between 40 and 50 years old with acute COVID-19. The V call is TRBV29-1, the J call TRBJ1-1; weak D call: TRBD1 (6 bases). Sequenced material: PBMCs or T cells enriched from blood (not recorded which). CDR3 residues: CSVGGRLGVDTEAFF. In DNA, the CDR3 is TGCAGCGTTGGGGGGCGGCTAGGGGTCGACACTGAAGCTTTCTTT.